Shown below are 25 T cell receptor beta chains from a single sample sequenced in a study of blood T cell repertoires in COVID-19. Libraries were prepared by immunoSEQ multiplex PCR; TCRdb keeps only in-frame clonotypes and omits some of them. Of 300,000 to 350,000 clones listed, around 90% are singletons. Source material: peripheral blood. These receptors were collected from a man aged 25-40 years with COVID-19, enrolled during active disease.

This clone has just a few counts. The chain is built from TRBV5-1 and TRBJ2-3; 7 nucleotides agree with TRBD1. The V and J ends lost 3 bases and 0 bases, in that order; junction bases with no gene match: 7. This CDR3 is built from 16 residues. Germline V CDR1 and CDR2: SGHRS, YFSETQ. The CDR3 nucleotides read TGCGCCAGCAGCTGGGGACAGTACACAAGCACAGATACGCAGTATTTT. Its translation is CASSWGQYTSTDTQYF. Full variable domain (outside the CDR3, taken from reference TRBV5-1 and TRBJ2-3): KAGVTQTPRYLIKTRGQQVTLSCSPISGHRSVSWYQQTPGQGLQFLFEYFSETQRNKGNFPGRFSGRQFSNSRSEMNVSTLELGDSALYLCASSWGQYTSTDTQYFGPGTRLTVL.

The V and J genes are TRBV5-4 and TRBJ2-3, with D perhaps TRBD2 (6 bases). V was cut by 4 bases and J by 0 bases, with 18 bases left in between. The germline V gene has CDR1 SGHNT and CDR2 YYREEE (reference sequence). The CDR3 sequence is 17 residues long. The CDR3 bases are TGTGCCAGCAGCGCCGCTGGGGGGTGGTCTAGCACAGATACGCAGTATTTT. It is translated as CASSAAGGWSSTDTQYF.

This clone was recorded once. This chain joins TRBV4-1 and TRBJ2-1; 7 bases fit TRBD2. The V segment lost 1 base and the J segment 3 bases; nucleotides outside the gene matches: 9. Germline V gene lookup returns CDR1 MGHRA and CDR2 YSYEKL. The CDR3 sequence is 17 residues long. For the CDR3, the DNA is TGCGCCAGCAGCCAAGTATTAGCGGGCGCCAACTACAATGAGCAGTTCTTC. Translated, it gives CASSQVLAGANYNEQFF.

This clone was detected once. The rearrangement joins TRBV6-5 to TRBJ2-2, with TRBD1 matching over 8 bases. Germline loops: CDR1 MNHEY, CDR2 SVGAGI. There are 15 residues in the CDR3. After removal of 6 bases from V and 1 base from J, the junction contained 4 bases not matched to a gene. The CDR3 region has the DNA TGTGCCAGCAGACAAGGGACAGGGAACACCGGGGAGCTGTTTTTT. Protein product: CASRQGTGNTGELFF.

The chain joins TRBV9 to TRBJ2-3; possibly TRBD2 for D (5 bases). This CDR3 spans 13 amino acids. Looked up from germline, CDR1 is SGDLS and CDR2 is YYNGEE. V was shortened by 4 bases and J by 6 bases, with 12 bases between the two germline ends. The CDR3 DNA follows: TGTGCCAGCAGCATAGCTCCGGGGGATACGCAGTATTTT. Translated, it gives CASSIAPGDTQYF.

The genes are TRBV5-6 and TRBJ2-7; no definite D call. The germline CDR1 and CDR2 sequences are SGHDT and YYEEEE. The CDR3 sequence is 16 residues long. V lost 0 bases and J lost 0, with 13 bases in between. The DNA of the CDR3 is TGTGCCAGCAGCTTGGATGGAGACTGGAGCTCCTACGAGCAGTACTTC. Encoded protein: CASSLDGDWSSYEQYF. Looking up the rest from reference TRBV5-6 and TRBJ2-7 gives the full variable domain: DAGVTQSPTHLIKTRGQQVTLRCSPKSGHDTVSWYQQALGQGPQFIFQYYEEEERQRGNFPDRFSGHQFPNYSSELNVNALLLGDSALYLCASSLDGDWSSYEQYFGPGTRLTVT.

The V and J genes are TRBV5-8 and TRBJ1-5; the match to TRBD1 covers 8 bases. CDR1 and CDR2 (germline): SGHTS, YDEGEE. V shed 4 bases, J shed 0 bases, and the junction held 12 bases outside the gene matches. This CDR3 contains 18 residues. In nucleotides, the CDR3 is TGTGCCAGCAGCCAAATGAGGACAGGGTTTGATAGCAATCAGCCCCAGCATTTT. Its translation: CASSQMRTGFDSNQPQHF.

The V gene is TRBV28, the J gene TRBJ1-4; TRBD1 aligns across 7 bases. Trimming cost V 5 bases and J 5 bases; bases outside gene matches: 5. The germline gives CDR1 MDHEN, CDR2 SYDVKM. The CDR3 sequence is 14 residues long. The CDR3 bases are TGTGCCAGCAGTCTAACAGGGGCAAATGAAAAACTGTTTTTT. Translation: CASSLTGANEKLFF. Drawing the rest from reference TRBV28 and TRBJ1-4, the complete variable domain is DVKVTQSSRYLVKRTGEKVFLECVQDMDHENMFWYRQDPGLGLRLIYFSYDVKMKEKGDIPEGYSVSREKKERFSLILESASTNQTSMYLCASSLTGANEKLFFGSGTQLSVL.

The V gene is TRBV3-1 (or the pseudogene TRBV3-2), the J gene TRBJ2-1; 9 bases match TRBD2. Trimming removed 3 bases from V and 7 bases from J; junction bases left unmatched: 16. Germline lookup yields CDR1 LGHDT and CDR2 YNNKEL (reference sequence). The CDR3 extends over 18 amino acids. CDR3 in amino acids: CASSQTRSLRGGENEQFF. The CDR3 region has the DNA TGTGCCAGCAGCCAGACCAGGTCGTTGCGGGGGGGCGAAAATGAGCAGTTCTTC.

The chain is built from TRBV11-3 and TRBJ2-1; 9 nucleotides match TRBD2. CDR3 length: 15 amino acids. Trimming took 6 bases from V and 5 from J; bases not matched to a gene: 8. From germline, CDR1 is SGHNT and CDR2 YENEEA. CDR3 in amino acids: CASSRNSGGNNEQFF. The CDR3 bases are TGTGCCAGCAGTAGAAATAGCGGGGGCAACAATGAGCAGTTCTTC.

This clone has more than one count but fewer than ten. The V call is TRBV27, the J call TRBJ2-3; 11 bases match TRBD2. J lost 2 bases, V lost 5 bases, and 6 bases had no gene match. Per the germline V gene, CDR1 is MNHEY and CDR2 is SMNVEV (reference sequence). The CDR3 runs to 16 residues. Written as DNA, the CDR3 is TGTGCCAGCAGTCCCGGACTAGCGGGTTCCACAGATACGCAGTATTTT. It is translated as CASSPGLAGSTDTQYF.

The chain uses TRBV5-1 and TRBJ2-1; TRBD2 agrees at 12 bases. The CDR3 loop spans 17 amino acids. Germline CDR1 SGHRS, CDR2 YFSETQ. Unmatched junction bases numbered 7, after V lost 1 base and J lost 5 bases. The CDR3 nucleotides read TGCGCCAGCAGCTTGTTAGTACTAGCGGGAGGTCACAATGAGCAGTTCTTC. Translation: CASSLLVLAGGHNEQFF.

V gene TRBV29-1 combines with J gene TRBJ1-2; 8 nucleotides match TRBD1. The V gene end was trimmed by 5 bases and the J gene end by 3 bases; junction bases not matched to a gene: 5. This CDR3 is built from 13 residues. CDR1 and CDR2 (germline): SQVTM, ANQGSEA. The CDR3, as DNA: TGCAGCGTTCTCCCGACAGGGGACTATGGCTACACCTTC. Its protein is CSVLPTGDYGYTF.

This rearrangement joins TRBV9 to TRBJ2-3, with TRBD2 matching 15 bases. In germline, CDR1 is SGDLS, CDR2 YYNGEE. V shed 0 bases, J shed 6 bases, and the junction held 5 bases outside the gene matches. This CDR3 is 17 amino acids long. CDR3 in DNA: TGTGCCAGCAGCGTAGGTGGACTAGCGGGGGGGCCGGATACGCAGTATTTT. The encoded protein is CASSVGGLAGGPDTQYF.

The genes are TRBV6-2 or TRBV6-3 and TRBJ2-1; D gene ambiguous. The CDR3 consists of 13 residues. The ends were cut back, 8 bases at V and 0 bases at J, with 8 bases in the middle. The germline V gene encodes CDR1 MNHEY and CDR2 SVGEGT. CDR3: CASGWLSYNEQFF. CDR3 DNA sequence: TGTGCCAGCGGTTGGCTCTCCTACAATGAGCAGTTCTTC.

V gene TRBV6-6 combines with J gene TRBJ2-1; tentatively, D is TRBD1 (5 bases). The length of the CDR3 is 14 residues. V gave up 6 bases and J gave up 6 bases, with 15 bases separating them. Germline CDR1 is MNHNY and CDR2 is SVGAGI (reference sequence). Here the CDR3 reads CASSQNDQGNEQFF. The CDR3 bases are TGTGCCAGCAGCCAAAACGATCAGGGCAATGAGCAGTTCTTC.

A few counts support this clone. The chain employs TRBV24-1 and TRBJ2-1; 7 nucleotides align to TRBD1. The CDR3 runs 13 residues. Germline V CDR1 and CDR2: KGHDR, SFDVKD. Germline trimming cut 4 bases from V and 8 bases from J; bases unmatched to any gene: 4. DNA for the CDR3: TGTGCCACCAGTGAGCCCGACAGGGATGAGCAGTTCTTC. The encoded protein is CATSEPDRDEQFF.

This clone was recorded only once. The chain couples TRBV7-3 to TRBJ2-1; 11 nucleotides align to TRBD2. CDR3 length: 21 amino acids. Germline assignment: CDR1 SGHTA and CDR2 FQGTGA. J was trimmed by 0 bases and V by 5 bases; bases with no gene match: 18. DNA of the CDR3: TGTGCCAGCAGCCGCCCCAATAGCGGGGGGGCGGTGGAAAGCTCCTACAATGAGCAGTTCTTC. This codes for CASSRPNSGGAVESSYNEQFF.

Only one count was recorded for this clone. The chain couples TRBV21-1 to TRBJ1-2; the table's TRBD1 call for D was not verified on the DNA. TRBV21-1 is flagged as a pseudogene. The CDR3 totals 17 residues. CDR3 loop: CASSKRGQGPTNYGYTF. The CDR3 DNA reads TGTGCCAGCAGCAAACGGGGACAGGGCCCTACTAACTATGGCTACACCTTC.

The CDR3 bases are TGCGCCAGCAGCCCCGGCGGGAACACTGAAGCTTTCTTT. Its protein is CASSPGGNTEAFF. V usage is TRBV4-1 and J usage is TRBJ1-1; D not certain. CDR3 length: 13 amino acids. V was pared by 4 bases and J by 1 base, with 7 bases between. Germline values: CDR1 MGHRA, CDR2 YSYEKL.

This clone was seen more than once but under ten times. Distinct nucleotide sequences in the sample also encode this CDR3. The chain links TRBV19 to TRBJ2-7; a weak D match, TRBD2 (6 bases). Germline V lookup: CDR1 LNHDA, CDR2 SQIVND (reference sequence). V shed 4 bases and J shed 0 bases, with 13 bases lying between them. This CDR3 contains 15 residues. The DNA for the CDR3 is TGTGCCAGTAGTACCCTGGCGGGGAGCTCCTACGAGCAGTACTTC. Translated, it gives CASSTLAGSSYEQYF.

The rearrangement links TRBV21-1 to TRBJ2-1; TRBD1, as called in the table, went unchecked against the DNA. TRBV21-1 corresponds to a pseudogene. The CDR3 runs 16 residues. CDR3 in amino acids: CASSKSTGSSYNEQFF. In nucleotides, the CDR3 is TGTGCCAGCAGCAAATCCACAGGGAGCTCCTACAATGAGCAGTTCTTC.

The V and J genes are TRBV7-2 and TRBJ2-7; 7 bases match TRBD2. The germline gives CDR1 SGHTA, CDR2 FQGNSA. This CDR3 spans 16 amino acids. V lost 1 base to trimming and J lost 3 bases; unmatched junction nucleotides: 9. CDR3 sequence: CASSLDSQRGVYEQYF. CDR3 nucleotides: TGTGCCAGCAGCTTAGATTCCCAGCGGGGAGTCTACGAGCAGTACTTC.

This clone was seen a single time. The chain links TRBV7-3 to TRBJ2-3; 7 positions match TRBD1. V lost 5 bases to trimming and J lost 5 bases; unmatched junction nucleotides: 7. Germline-derived CDR1 and CDR2 are SGHTA and FQGTGA. The CDR3 covers 14 residues. CDR3 DNA sequence: TGTGCCAGCAGCCCAAGGGGGCTCGGAGATACGCAGTATTTT. Protein: CASSPRGLGDTQYF.

The chain couples TRBV19 to TRBJ2-3; D ambiguous. Trimming took off 11 bases at V and 1 base at J, with 13 bases between the two ends. The CDR3 extends over 13 amino acids. The germline CDR1 and CDR2 sequences are LNHDA and SQIVND (reference sequence). The chain's CDR3 is CAGSTSGTDTQYF. CDR3 coding DNA: TGTGCCGGCTCCACCTCCGGCACAGATACGCAGTATTTT.